This TCR beta chain comes out of a study of T cell responses to AZD1222 COVID-19 vaccine. On the study more broadly: Doses given second, at about 4 or about 12 weeks, were pooled.

Only in-frame clones appear in the TCRdb table, and some are missing; sequencing was by immunoSEQ multiplex PCR. Counted here are around 110,000 clones, around 91% occurring once; the ten biggest clones make up less than 25%. The sequence was obtained from an adult in good health. This specimen was peripheral blood, taken on day 0 of AZD1222 vaccination.

In DNA form, the CDR3 reads TGTGCCAGCTCACCACCGACCCTACAAGAGACCCAGTACTTC. It translates to CASSPPTLQETQYF. V and J are TRBV18 and TRBJ2-5; unclear D gene. The CDR3 runs to 14 residues. V was shortened by 0 bases and J by 2 bases, with 7 bases between the two germline ends. CDR1 and CDR2 from the germline V gene are KGHSH and LQKENI.